This is a list of T cell receptor beta chains from one sample in a study of pediatric ulcerative colitis. The assay was immunoSEQ multiplex PCR, and TCRdb's table has in-frame clones only and misses some. Among more than 40,000 clones listed, 78% were seen once. The sample was gut tissue. These receptors all stem from a girl aged 10 to 17 with moderate ulcerative colitis. CDR3s include the opening cysteine and the closing phenylalanine or tryptophan. The D gene is left open where the match is weak. The size field is filled for only some rows; it gives once, few, many or a size class.

v_gene	j_gene	d_gene	abundance	CDR3aa	CDR3nt
TRBV6-1	TRBJ1-6	.	few	CASSATRTVLNSPLHF	TGTGCCAGCAGTGCCACCAGGACAGTGCTAAATTCACCCCTCCACTTT
TRBV5-6	TRBJ2-5	TRBD1	once	CASSFLRTGQYQETQYF	TGTGCCAGCAGCTTTCTTAGGACAGGGCAGTACCAAGAGACCCAGTACTTC
TRBV29-1	TRBJ2-3	.	few	CSVVVGDTQYF	TGCAGCGTTGTGGTTGGAGATACGCAGTATTTT
TRBV6-5	TRBJ1-2	.	.	CASSYSMRLRTGGYTF	TGTGCCAGCAGTTACTCGATGAGACTCCGGACGGGGGGCTACACCTTC
TRBV7-8	TRBJ2-1	TRBD1	.	CASSPGTGIFNEQFF	TGTGCCAGCAGCCCAGGGACAGGGATATTCAATGAGCAGTTCTTC
TRBV19	TRBJ1-5	TRBD1	.	CASIPGQGFNQPQHF	TGTGCCAGTATACCGGGACAGGGTTTTAATCAGCCCCAGCATTTT
TRBV7-8	TRBJ1-3	.	.	CASSFLRDKENTIYF	TGTGCCAGCAGCTTCCTTCGGGACAAAGAAAACACCATATATTTT
TRBV6-6	TRBJ2-7	TRBD1	.	CASRSVGQGAGEQYF	TGTGCCAGCAGGTCCGTGGGACAGGGGGCGGGCGAGCAGTACTTC
TRBV21-1	TRBJ1-5	.	.	CASSKGRVCQPQHF	TGTGCCAGCAGTAAGGGGAGGGTATGTCAGCCCCAGCATTTT
TRBV2	TRBJ2-7	.	few	CASSVTSYEQYF	TGTGCCAGCAGCGTCACCTCCTACGAGCAGTACTTC
TRBV7-7	TRBJ2-1	.	.	CASSPGYGAQYNEQFF	TGTGCTAGCAGCCCGGGGTACGGCGCCCAGTACAATGAGCAGTTCTTC
TRBV10-1	TRBJ1-3	.	few	CASSEGVGFGNTIYF	TGCGCCAGCAGTGAAGGAGTGGGCTTCGGAAACACCATATATTTT
TRBV27	TRBJ2-2	TRBD1	.	CASGWTGNTGELFF	TGTGCCAGTGGGTGGACAGGGAACACCGGGGAGCTGTTTTTT
TRBV11-3	TRBJ1-1	.	.	CASLSGGNTEAFF	TGTGCCAGCCTTTCCGGTGGGAACACTGAAGCTTTCTTT
TRBV5-1	TRBJ2-2	.	.	CASSLAGKGTGELFF	TGCGCCAGCAGCTTGGCTGGGAAGGGCACGGGGGAGCTGTTTTTT
TRBV10-1	TRBJ1-5	.	.	CASSELGDQPQHF	TGCGCCAGCAGTGAGTTAGGAGATCAGCCCCAGCATTTT
TRBV2	TRBJ2-7	.	few	CASSESYNGYEQYF	TGTGCCAGCAGTGAATCCTATAACGGCTACGAGCAGTACTTC
TRBV4-2	TRBJ2-2	TRBD2	once	CASSRPTSGGAGELFF	TGTGCCAGCAGCCGCCCGACTAGCGGGGGTGCCGGGGAGCTGTTTTTT
TRBV5-1	TRBJ1-2	.	.	CASSLVTASAYGYTF	TGCGCCAGCAGCTTGGTTACGGCTAGTGCCTATGGCTACACCTTC
TRBV7-6	TRBJ1-1	.	.	CASSLESGGTEAFF	TGTGCCAGCAGCTTAGAGTCCGGTGGCACTGAAGCTTTCTTT
TRBV7-2	TRBJ2-3	TRBD2	.	CASSLGIAGGYTDTQYF	TGTGCCAGCAGCTTAGGGATAGCGGGGGGGTACACAGATACGCAGTATTTT
TRBV19	TRBJ2-7	TRBD2	.	CASSTTSAGEQYF	TGTGCCAGTAGTACCACTAGCGCAGGCGAGCAGTACTTC
TRBV4-1	TRBJ1-6	TRBD1	.	CASSQENRGSPLHF	TGCGCCAGCAGCCAAGAGAACAGGGGTTCACCCCTCCACTTT
TRBV9	TRBJ2-1	TRBD2	.	CASSVSGGAGNEQFF	TGTGCCAGCAGCGTGAGCGGGGGGGCGGGGAATGAGCAGTTCTTC
TRBV6-1	TRBJ2-5	TRBD2	.	CASSEAGGGGAGTQYF	TGTGCCAGCAGTGAAGCTGGCGGCGGGGGGGCTGGGACCCAGTACTTC
TRBV9	TRBJ2-5	TRBD2	.	CASSVGLAGVRETQYF	TGTGCCAGCAGCGTAGGGCTAGCGGGAGTGCGAGAGACCCAGTACTTC
TRBV29-1	TRBJ2-1	.	.	CSARLGVEQFF	TGCAGCGCGCGACTAGGTGTTGAGCAGTTCTTC
TRBV6-1	TRBJ1-5	.	.	CASSEVGGVRNQPQHF	TGTGCCAGCAGTGAAGTAGGGGGGGTTCGGAATCAGCCCCAGCATTTT
TRBV27	TRBJ2-1	.	.	CASSQKPGNEQFF	TGTGCCAGCAGTCAAAAGCCGGGAAATGAGCAGTTCTTC
TRBV5-4	TRBJ2-7	.	.	CASSLEGLKGEQYF	TGTGCCAGCAGCTTGGAAGGCCTAAAGGGCGAGCAGTACTTC
TRBV7-3	TRBJ2-3	.	.	CASSLIGASADTQYF	TGTGCCAGCAGCTTAATAGGGGCGAGCGCAGATACGCAGTATTTT
TRBV5-4	TRBJ1-6	TRBD1	few	CASSLVQGFGAPLHF	TGTGCCAGCAGCTTGGTACAGGGGTTTGGGGCACCCCTCCACTTT
TRBV19	TRBJ1-5	TRBD1	.	CASSIPQGGQPQHF	TGTGCCAGTAGTATTCCCCAGGGGGGGCAGCCCCAGCATTTT
TRBV6-1	TRBJ2-2	.	.	CASSGGGAGYTGELFF	TGTGCCAGCAGTGGCGGCGGGGCTGGGTACACCGGGGAGCTGTTTTTT
TRBV28	TRBJ1-2	.	.	CASSLIRAGGYTF	TGTGCCAGCAGTTTAATCCGGGCAGGGGGCTACACCTTC
TRBV7-7	TRBJ1-6	.	few	CASSLDSWSPLHF	TGTGCTAGCAGCCTTGACAGTTGGTCACCCCTCCACTTT
TRBV11-2	TRBJ2-2	.	.	CASSFSDPTNTGELFF	TGTGCCAGCAGCTTTAGCGACCCGACGAACACCGGGGAGCTGTTTTTT
TRBV5-4	TRBJ2-5	TRBD1	.	CASSFLLGQGTETQYF	TGTGCCAGCAGCTTCTTATTGGGACAGGGGACGGAGACCCAGTACTTC
TRBV5-1	TRBJ2-1	TRBD2	.	CASSSGTSGSYEQFF	TGCGCCAGCAGCTCCGGGACTAGCGGGAGCTATGAGCAGTTCTTC
TRBV9	TRBJ2-3	TRBD2	.	CASSAWGGGTDTQYF	TGTGCCAGCAGCGCCTGGGGCGGGGGGACAGATACGCAGTATTTT
TRBV19	TRBJ2-3	TRBD2	.	CASSIGGSGARTDTQYF	TGTGCCAGTAGTATAGGGGGTAGCGGGGCCCGCACAGATACGCAGTATTTT
TRBV10-3	TRBJ2-2	.	.	CAISEFYRQPTGELFF	TGTGCCATCAGTGAGTTTTATAGGCAGCCCACCGGGGAGCTGTTTTTT
TRBV9	TRBJ2-5	TRBD2	.	CASSPPGLGREETQYF	TGTGCCAGCAGCCCCCCGGGACTAGGCCGCGAAGAGACCCAGTACTTC
TRBV2	TRBJ1-2	.	few	CASSEEVYGYTF	TGTGCCAGCAGTGAAGAGGTATATGGCTACACCTTC
TRBV6-6	TRBJ2-2	TRBD1	.	CASSKDRATGELFF	TGTGCCAGCAGTAAGGACAGGGCCACCGGGGAGCTGTTTTTT
TRBV5-1	TRBJ2-7	.	.	CASSPDSYEQYF	TGCGCCAGCAGCCCGGACTCCTACGAGCAGTACTTC
TRBV6-5	TRBJ1-3	.	.	CASRLTETGNTIYF	TGTGCCAGCAGACTTACGGAGACTGGAAACACCATATATTTT
TRBV5-1	TRBJ1-1	TRBD1	.	CASSLLDRRTEAFF	TGCGCCAGCAGCTTGTTGGACAGGAGGACTGAAGCTTTCTTT
TRBV6-1	TRBJ1-2	TRBD1	once	CASSETFENRGLENYGYTF	TGTGCCAGCAGTGAAACCTTTGAGAACAGGGGTCTCGAAAACTATGGCTACACCTTC
TRBV4-3	TRBJ2-3	TRBD1	.	CASSLGTGGSDTQYF	TGCGCCAGCAGCCTCGGGACAGGGGGCTCGGATACGCAGTATTTT
TRBV11-2	TRBJ1-4	.	.	CASSFGGAGFGTNEKLFF	TGTGCCAGCAGCTTTGGGGGGGCCGGCTTTGGAACTAATGAAAAACTGTTTTTT
TRBV6-6	TRBJ2-3	TRBD1	.	CASQTGIGLTDTQYF	TGTGCCAGCCAGACAGGGATTGGTCTCACAGATACGCAGTATTTT
TRBV7-3	TRBJ2-2	.	.	CASSWGLPTGELFF	TGTGCCAGCAGCTGGGGACTGCCCACCGGGGAGCTGTTTTTT